This T cell receptor beta chain was sequenced in a study of OX40 agonist ivuxolimab in advanced cancers. As concerns this clone: One end of the junction varies from germline; a read error may be responsible.

The CDR3 spans 14 residues. CDR1 is SGHTA, CDR2 FQGNSA, per germline. Blood specimens came from baseline, cycle 4 day 1, and cycle 7 day 1. TCRdb's copy holds only in-frame clones and misses some; the assay was immunoSEQ multiplex PCR. The sample contains 95,000 to 150,000 clones, 80% to 90% of which appear only once. J is TRBJ2-1 and V is TRBV7-2; TRBD2 might be the D (5 bases). This material consisted of CD4+ or CD8+ T cells sorted from blood, taken in a trial of the OX40 agonist ivuxolimab. The clonotype comes from an adult with an advanced solid tumor such as melanoma, head and neck, liver or kidney cancer. The CDR3 loop is CSSSSTGAALEQFF. The DNA of the CDR3 is TGTTCCAGCAGTTCGACCGGAGCGGCCCTTGAGCAGTTCTTC. The whole variable domain, remainder taken from reference TRBV7-2 and TRBJ2-1, is GAGVSQSPSNKVTEKGKDVELRCDPISGHTALYWYRQSLGQGLEFLIYFQGNSAPDKSGLPSDRFSAERTGGSVSTLTIQRTQQEDSAVYLCSSSSTGAALEQFFGPGTRLTVL.